This TCR beta chain was retrieved from a study of T-cell reconstitution after alpha-beta-depleted transplantation in children. General observations from the study: There were reportedly several hundred expanded graft clones from which alpha-beta T cells came about two months after transplant. When one year had passed after transplant, most T-cell counts and diversity came from newly produced T cells. Recipient T cells and thymic progenitors that survived were the source of the high TCRbeta diversity seen at day 60 in some patients.

Unique molecular identifiers were incorporated into the prepared TCRbeta library. MiXCR, applied by TCRdb to the PCR reads, yields one record per CDR3 protein. This sample has fewer than 750,000 distinct CDR3 sequences, with roughly 24% found just once. Deletions cut 4 bases from V and 5 bases from J, with 9 bases between. The CDR3 consists of 13 residues. Germline values: CDR1 MNHEY, CDR2 SVGAGI. As concerns this clonotype: Its specificity is not known.

The sequencing used PBMCs, mostly from graft donor cells, collected 360 days after TCRalphabeta/CD19-depleted stem cell transplant. This clonotype was obtained from a boy younger than two who had a stem cell transplant for acute myeloid leukemia, so the T cells may come from the graft donor. The chain recombines TRBV6-5 with TRBJ1-5; D possibly corresponds to TRBD1 (6 bases). The CDR3 sequence is CASSWSGDQPQHF. The CDR3 DNA reads TGTGCCAGCAGTTGGTCAGGGGATCAGCCCCAGCATTTT.